This T cell receptor (beta chain) was sequenced for a study of blood T cell repertoires in COVID-19. This table comes from immunoSEQ multiplex PCR, and its TCRdb copy is limited to in-frame clones, with some not included. Among around 250,000 clones, around 86% were seen once, and the ten largest hold 1.9%. V dropped 6 bases and J dropped 2 bases, with 11 bases sitting between them. Germline V gene data show CDR1 as SGHDT and CDR2 as YYEEEE. The CDR3 contains 14 residues. This chain links TRBV5-6 with TRBJ1-4, with D unresolved. Sequenced material: peripheral blood. This TCR derives from a man between 25 and 39 years old who had recovered from COVID-19. Here the CDR3 reads CASTEGGTNEKLFF. DNA of the CDR3: TGTGCCAGCACCGAGGGAGGGACTAATGAAAAACTGTTTTTT.